This TCR beta chain was observed in a study of blood T cell repertoires in COVID-19. Across the whole study: Some COVID-19 samples were acute and others convalescent; all came from the United States, Italy and Spain. PBMCs, B-cell-depleted T cells, or T cells provided the cDNA or gDNA that made up the material.

Per the original data handling: Cell counts per sample came from amplifying reference gene primers. Only in-frame clones appear in the TCRdb table, and some are missing; sequencing was by immunoSEQ multiplex PCR. That table is the source of V, J and clone size, and D and trimming were worked out from the DNA. The data show hundreds of thousands of clones, with around 89% seen just once and around 0.3% held by the top ten. V trimming: 2 bases; J trimming: 5 bases; junction bases outside the gene matches: 2. The CDR3 covers 13 residues. CDR1 and CDR2 (germline): SGHNT, YYREEE (reference sequence). This TCR was recovered from a woman between 18 and 29 years old with acute or convalescent COVID-19. The rearrangement joins TRBV5-4 to TRBJ1-2, with TRBD1 identical over 8 bases. Sequenced: peripheral blood. The CDR3 DNA reads TGTGCCAGCAGCTTTAGACAGGGGTATGGCTACACCTTC. Protein: CASSFRQGYGYTF.